The next 20 T cell receptor beta chains were all read from a single sample in a study of T-cell memory formation after mild COVID-19. TCRdb called the 5' RACE reads again in MiXCR, with one record for every CDR3 protein. Of almost 250,000 distinct CDR3 sequences in the sample, over 15% were seen once. The sample was PBMCs or a T cell subset sorted from them (not recorded which). The source of these receptors is an adult woman who had mild COVID-19 (a few samples of this study predate the infection). Cell type and time point are not known.

This clonotype has just a few counts. V is TRBV7-6 and J is TRBJ2-7; 10 bases align to TRBD1. The CDR3 covers 14 residues. V dropped 6 bases and J dropped 4; count of bases not matched to a gene: 6. Germline CDR1 reads SGHVS; CDR2 reads FNYEAQ. As DNA, the CDR3 is TGTGCCAGCAGTTCTCGGACAGGGGGATACGAGCAGTACTTC. Protein sequence: CASSSRTGGYEQYF.

In its sample, this clonotype was seen a few times. DNA for the CDR3: TGTGCCAGCACCTTCCGGGGGAATAGCAATCAGCCCCAGCATTTT. It codes for CASTFRGNSNQPQHF. This sequence joins TRBV12-3 or TRBV12-4 and TRBJ1-5, with D possibly TRBD1 on 5 matching bases. The CDR3 runs to 15 residues. The germline V and J ends were trimmed by 7 bases and 0 bases, with 13 bases remaining between them.

This chain connects TRBV12-3 or TRBV12-4 to TRBJ2-7; unclear D gene. Trimming took off 0 bases at V and 6 bases at J, with 12 bases between the two ends. The CDR3 runs to 14 residues. Here the CDR3 DNA reads TGTGCCAGCAGTTTAGCAGGAGTTAAAGTCGAGCAGTACTTC. Its translation: CASSLAGVKVEQYF.

The rearrangement joins TRBV12-3 or TRBV12-4 to TRBJ1-2; D gene uncertain. The CDR3 is 15 amino acids. V lost 3 bases and J lost 6, with 17 bases in between. The DNA for the CDR3 is TGTGCCAGCAGTTTGTTTCTGGGGTCTTCGAATGGCTACACCTTC. Translation gives CASSLFLGSSNGYTF.

This clonotype was seen a few times. The rearrangement uses TRBV7-9 and TRBJ1-4; D possibly corresponds to TRBD1 (5 bases). V was clipped by 6 bases and J by 5 bases, with 13 bases between them. The CDR3 length is 14 residues. Germline CDR1 reads SEHNR; CDR2 reads FQNEAQ (reference sequence). Here the CDR3 DNA reads TGTGCCAGCAGTTGGGTTCGACAGAATGAAAAACTGTTTTTT. It yields the protein CASSWVRQNEKLFF. The complete variable domain, with remaining parts taken from reference TRBV7-9 and TRBJ1-4, reads DTGVSQNPRHKITKRGQNVTFRCDPISEHNRLYWYRQTLGQGPEFLTYFQNEAQLEKSRLLSDRFSAERPKGSFSTLEIQRTEQGDSAMYLCASSWVRQNEKLFFGSGTQLSVL.

A few counts support this clonotype. This chain links TRBV2 with TRBJ1-5, with 7 nucleotides matching TRBD1. CDR3 size: 14 residues. Germline V gives CDR1 SNHLY, CDR2 FYNNEI. Trimming at V came to 6 bases and at J to 3 bases, leaving 5 bases not matched to a gene. CDR3 protein: CASSLQGPNQPQHF. CDR3 DNA sequence: TGTGCCAGCAGCCTACAGGGGCCCAATCAGCCCCAGCATTTT.

This clonotype turned up a few times. The chain couples TRBV20-1 to TRBJ2-7; no definite D call. This CDR3 region has 12 residues. Germline-derived CDR1 and CDR2 are DFQATT and SNEGSKA (reference sequence). CDR3 in amino acids: CSIRLSSYEQYF. In nucleotides, the CDR3 is TGCAGCATCAGGCTAAGCTCCTACGAGCAGTACTTC.

V and J are TRBV11-2 and TRBJ2-7; a weak D match, TRBD2 (5 bases). The CDR3 consists of 13 residues. V was shortened by 2 bases and J by 4 bases, with 9 bases between the two germline ends. Germline-derived CDR1 and CDR2 are SGHAT and FQNNGV. The CDR3 region is CASSLRGMYEQYF. DNA of the CDR3: TGTGCCAGCAGCTTAAGAGGGATGTACGAGCAGTACTTC. Based on the CDR3 plus reference TRBV11-2 and TRBJ2-7, the full variable domain is EAGVAQSPRYKIIEKRQSVAFWCNPISGHATLYWYQQILGQGPKLLIQFQNNGVVDDSQLPKDRFSAERLKGVDSTLKIQPAKLEDSAVYLCASSLRGMYEQYFGPGTRLTVT.

This clonotype was picked up many times. The rearrangement links TRBV5-1 to TRBJ2-2, with 7 bases lining up with TRBD2. With V trimmed by 4 bases and J by 7 bases, 10 bases remained unmatched. CDR3 size: 15 residues. In germline, CDR1 is SGHRS, CDR2 YFSETQ. This chain's CDR3 is CASSVTSTQGGELFF. The CDR3 DNA sequence: TGCGCCAGCAGCGTGACTAGCACCCAGGGCGGGGAGCTGTTTTTT.

This clonotype was observed a few times. The rearrangement uses TRBV7-2 and TRBJ1-2; no firm D call. From germline, CDR1 is SGHTA and CDR2 FQGNSA. V lost 5 bases and J lost 5, with 12 bases in between. The CDR3 covers 13 residues. The CDR3: CASSPRTPYGYTF. The CDR3 coding sequence is TGTGCCAGCAGCCCACGGACCCCGTATGGCTACACCTTC.

This rearrangement joins TRBV19 to TRBJ1-5; a weak D match, TRBD1 (5 bases). The CDR3 runs to 14 residues. V lost 7 bases and J 3 bases, leaving 13 bases between the germline ends. Germline CDR1 is LNHDA and CDR2 is SQIVND (reference sequence). The CDR3 DNA is TGTGCCAGTAACCTCCGGGGGGTCAATCAGCCCCAGCATTTT. This encodes CASNLRGVNQPQHF.

The sample holds a few counts of this clonotype. V is TRBV9 and J is TRBJ1-1; D possibly corresponds to TRBD1 (6 bases). V was pared by 3 bases and J by 3 bases, with 18 bases between. This CDR3 is 16 amino acids long. CDR1 and CDR2 from the germline V gene are SGDLS and YYNGEE. The CDR3 nucleotides are TGTGCCAGCAGCGCCCCTACAGGGCGAGTCCACACTGAAGCTTTCTTT. Its protein product is CASSAPTGRVHTEAFF.

The chain links TRBV5-1 to TRBJ2-7; D not certain. Between the trimmed V and J ends, which lost 0 bases and 3 bases, there was a span of 10 bases. CDR3 size: 14 residues. Germline values: CDR1 SGHRS, CDR2 YFSETQ. CDR3 nucleotide sequence: TGCGCCAGCAGCTTGGCCCGGCAGAACTACGAGCAGTACTTC. This codes for CASSLARQNYEQYF.

This clonotype came up a few times. This CDR3 reads CASTQRRSASSYNEQFF. The CDR3 DNA is TGTGCCAGCACCCAACGAAGAAGCGCGAGCTCCTACAATGAGCAGTTCTTC. The chain recombines TRBV6-2 or TRBV6-3 with TRBJ2-1; no firm D call. V lost 7 bases and J 0 bases, leaving 19 bases between the germline ends. The CDR3 spans 17 residues. The germline V gene encodes CDR1 MNHEY and CDR2 SVGEGT.

The table lists this clonotype with a few counts. The V and J genes are TRBV10-3 and TRBJ1-1, with 7 bases lining up with TRBD1. This CDR3 contains 11 residues. Unmatched junction bases numbered 2, after V lost 6 bases and J lost 7 bases. In germline, CDR1 is ENHRY, CDR2 SYGVKD. CDR3 sequence: CAIRGTDEAFF. For the CDR3, the DNA is TGTGCCATCAGGGGGACAGATGAAGCTTTCTTT.

This clonotype was found many times. The chain carries TRBV29-1 and TRBJ1-4, with D uncertain. Looked up from germline, CDR1 is SQVTM and CDR2 is ANQGSEA. The germline V and J ends were trimmed by 6 bases and 4 bases, with 12 bases remaining between them. The CDR3 sequence is 13 residues long. The CDR3 bases are TGCAGCGTCGCTCCGGGTTTTAATGAAAAACTGTTTTTT. Protein sequence: CSVAPGFNEKLFF.

This clonotype has only a few counts. The J gene is TRBJ2-3, the V gene TRBV27; D is undetermined. Trimming took 3 bases from V and 2 from J, leaving 12 bases between them. CDR1 MNHEY and CDR2 SMNVEV come from the germline V gene (reference sequence). This CDR3 is 15 amino acids long. The CDR3 reads CASSFGMNPTDTQYF. The CDR3 DNA is TGTGCCAGCAGTTTTGGTATGAACCCCACAGATACGCAGTATTTT.

The chain carries TRBV19 and TRBJ2-5; TRBD2 might be the D (6 bases). V was pared by 5 bases and J by 2 bases, with 12 bases between. Looked up from germline, CDR1 is LNHDA and CDR2 is SQIVND (reference sequence). The CDR3 has 14 residues. The CDR3 bases are TGTGCCAGTAGTTTGCGGGGAGTACAAGAGACCCAGTACTTC. It translates to CASSLRGVQETQYF.

This clonotype has a handful of counts. The V call is TRBV19, the J call TRBJ1-5, with TRBD1 matching 12 bases. The CDR3 is made up of 15 amino acids. The V gene end was trimmed by 1 base and the J gene end by 5 bases; junction bases not matched to a gene: 0. Germline V gene lookup returns CDR1 LNHDA and CDR2 SQIVND (reference sequence). The CDR3 loop reads CASSIGDRGHQPQHF. The CDR3 nucleotides are TGTGCCAGTAGTATAGGGGACAGGGGGCATCAGCCCCAGCATTTT. Filled out from reference TRBV19 and TRBJ1-5, the complete variable domain reads DGGITQSPKYLFRKEGQNVTLSCEQNLNHDAMYWYRQDPGQGLRLIYYSQIVNDFQKGDIAEGYSVSREKKESFPLTVTSAQKNPTAFYLCASSIGDRGHQPQHFGDGTRLSIL.

The genes are TRBV18 and TRBJ2-1; 10 bases are a match to TRBD2. Trimming removed 6 bases from V and 4 bases from J; junction bases left unmatched: 9. CDR1 is KGHSH and CDR2 is LQKENI in the germline V gene. This CDR3 is 16 amino acids long. The CDR3 loop is CASSPATSGVYNEQFF. The CDR3 nucleotides read TGTGCCAGCTCGCCTGCAACTAGCGGGGTTTACAATGAGCAGTTCTTC.